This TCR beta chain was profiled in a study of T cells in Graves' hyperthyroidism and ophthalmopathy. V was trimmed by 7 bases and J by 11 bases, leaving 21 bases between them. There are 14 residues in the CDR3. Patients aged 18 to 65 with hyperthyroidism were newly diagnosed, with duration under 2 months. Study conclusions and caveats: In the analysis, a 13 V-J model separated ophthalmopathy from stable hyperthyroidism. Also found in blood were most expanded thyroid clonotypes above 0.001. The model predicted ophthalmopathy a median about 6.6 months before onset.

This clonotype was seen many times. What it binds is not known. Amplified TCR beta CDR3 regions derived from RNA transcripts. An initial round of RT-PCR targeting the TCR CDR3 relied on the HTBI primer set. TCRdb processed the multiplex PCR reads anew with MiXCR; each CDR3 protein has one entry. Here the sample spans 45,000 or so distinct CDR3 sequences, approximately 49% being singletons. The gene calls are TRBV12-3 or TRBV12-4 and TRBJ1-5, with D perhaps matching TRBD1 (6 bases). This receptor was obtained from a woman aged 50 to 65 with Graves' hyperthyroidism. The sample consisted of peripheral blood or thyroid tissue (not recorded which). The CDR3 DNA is TGTGCCAGCAAAGATGACAGGCTAATCAGCGCCCAGCATTTT. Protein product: CASKDDRLISAQHF.